One sample yielded the 32 T cell receptor beta chains listed below, sequenced in a study of memory CD4+ T cells and cytomegalovirus serostatus. The sort gate was single viable CD3+CD4+CD8-CD45RO+ cells for memory CD4+ T cells. This table comes from immunoSEQ multiplex PCR, and its TCRdb copy is limited to in-frame clones, with some not included. The table lists about 52,000 clones, over 60% of them singletons. Sequencing was carried out using memory CD4+ T cells from blood. The receptors derive from an adult in good health and CMV-seropositive.

This clone appeared a single time. At the DNA level, this CDR3 is encoded by other sequences in the same sample as well. V gene TRBV5-1 combines with J gene TRBJ2-5; D gene unclear. In germline, CDR1 is SGHRS, CDR2 YFSETQ. The CDR3 contains 14 residues. Trimming took 1 base from V and 2 from J, leaving 9 bases between them. The CDR3 loop reads CASSLRGLQETQYF. CDR3 DNA: TGCGCCAGCAGCTTGAGAGGTCTACAAGAGACCCAGTACTTC.

The V and J genes are TRBV2 and TRBJ1-1, with TRBD1 matching 11 bases. Germline V gene data show CDR1 as SNHLY and CDR2 as FYNNEI. V was clipped by 6 bases and J by 6 bases; unmatched bases: 6. CDR3 length: 14 residues. The CDR3 bases are TGTGCCAGCAGGCGAGAGGGACAGGGGGCTGAAGCTTTCTTT. Its translation is CASRREGQGAEAFF.

This clone was recorded a few times. This sequence joins TRBV9 and TRBJ2-7; 7 bases map to TRBD2. V dropped 0 bases and J dropped 6; count of bases not matched to a gene: 6. Germline lookup yields CDR1 SGDLS and CDR2 YYNGEE. This CDR3 is 14 amino acids long. In DNA, the CDR3 is TGTGCCAGCAGCGTAGAGTCGGGAGGACGCGAGCAGTACTTC. Its translation is CASSVESGGREQYF.

The chain couples TRBV5-4 to TRBJ1-3; TRBD1 aligns across 8 bases. Per germline, CDR1 SGHNT and CDR2 YYREEE (reference sequence). The CDR3 is 15 amino acids. The V segment lost 4 bases and the J segment 0 bases; nucleotides outside the gene matches: 3. The CDR3 protein is CASSPQGASGNTIYF. The CDR3 bases are TGTGCCAGCAGCCCCCAGGGGGCCTCTGGAAACACCATATATTTT.

The chain joins TRBV2 to TRBJ2-3; D is ambiguous. Trimming removed 4 bases at V and 3 bases at J, with 17 bases between. This CDR3 region has 16 residues. Germline CDR1 is SNHLY and CDR2 is FYNNEI. CDR3 nucleotides: TGTGCCAGCAGTGGAGAAAACTCGGCCTTTACAGATACGCAGTATTTT. It translates to CASSGENSAFTDTQYF. Using reference TRBV2 and TRBJ2-3 for the parts outside the CDR3, the full variable domain is EPEVTQTPSHQVTQMGQEVILRCVPISNHLYFYWYRQILGQKVEFLVSFYNNEISEKSEIFDDQFSVERPDGSNFTLKIRSTKLEDSAMYFCASSGENSAFTDTQYFGPGTRLTVL.

This clone was seen a handful of times. Other DNA sequences of this sample code for an identical CDR3. CDR3 sequence (DNA): TGTGCCAGCAGCGTAGGAGGACCTATGAACACTGAAGCTTTCTTT. Residues: CASSVGGPMNTEAFF. The chain combines TRBV9 with TRBJ1-1, with unresolved D. V was clipped by 0 bases and J by 0 bases, with 9 bases between them. Per the germline V gene, CDR1 is SGDLS and CDR2 is YYNGEE. This CDR3 region has 15 residues.

The chain uses TRBV9 and TRBJ1-2; a possible D gene is TRBD1 (6 bases). The germline gives CDR1 SGDLS, CDR2 YYNGEE. CDR3 length: 13 amino acids. Trimming cost V 3 bases and J 4 bases, with 10 bases left between them. CDR3 bases: TGTGCCAGCAGCGCACAGGGAAGCTATGGCTACACCTTC. It codes for CASSAQGSYGYTF.

The rearrangement links TRBV6-6 to TRBJ1-6, with 7 nucleotides matching TRBD1. The CDR3 spans 13 residues. The germline gives CDR1 MNHNY, CDR2 SVGAGI (reference sequence). V trimming: 6 bases; J trimming: 11 bases; junction bases outside the gene matches: 7. In DNA form, the CDR3 reads TGTGCCAGCAGGATCCGGGACAGCGCACCCCTCCACTTT. It specifies CASRIRDSAPLHF.

V is TRBV4-1 and J is TRBJ2-1, with D perhaps matching TRBD2 (6 bases). The CDR3 extends over 16 amino acids. The germline V gene encodes CDR1 MGHRA and CDR2 YSYEKL. Deletions cut 0 bases from V and 2 bases from J, with 11 bases between. The CDR3, as DNA: TGCGCCAGCAGCCAAGAGAGGGACTTCACCTACAATGAGCAGTTCTTC. This sequence encodes CASSQERDFTYNEQFF.

CDR3 protein: CAISSLGADTQYF. In DNA, the CDR3 is TGTGCCATCAGCTCTCTTGGGGCAGATACGCAGTATTTT. The gene calls are TRBV10-3 and TRBJ2-3; no clear D. Looked up from germline, CDR1 is ENHRY and CDR2 is SYGVKD. CDR3 length equals 13 residues. Trimming removed 6 bases from V and 4 bases from J, with 11 bases in between.

This chain links TRBV5-6 with TRBJ2-2; 9 nucleotides line up with TRBD1. The V and J ends lost 3 bases and 5 bases, in that order; junction bases with no gene match: 8. This CDR3 is 16 amino acids long. The germline V gene has CDR1 SGHDT and CDR2 YYEEEE. The chain's CDR3 is CASSYRGRIATGELFF. The CDR3 coding sequence is TGTGCCAGCAGCTACAGGGGGCGGATAGCAACCGGGGAGCTGTTTTTT.

The chain is built from TRBV6-1 and TRBJ1-2, with D maybe TRBD1 (6 bases). From germline, CDR1 is MNHNS and CDR2 SASEGT. Trimming pared 6 bases from V and 0 bases from J, leaving 11 bases between. The CDR3 is 14 residues long. CDR3 sequence reads: CASSPTGPNYGYTF. The CDR3 DNA reads TGTGCCAGCAGCCCAACAGGGCCTAACTATGGCTACACCTTC.

The rearrangement joins TRBV14 to TRBJ1-6; D is unclear. Germline V lookup: CDR1 SGHDN, CDR2 FVKESK. This CDR3 region has 15 residues. V shed 0 bases and J shed 7 bases, with 10 bases lying between them. CDR3 in amino acids: CASSQDLEANSPLHF. The CDR3 DNA reads TGTGCCAGCAGCCAAGATTTAGAAGCGAATTCACCCCTCCACTTT.

This clone was detected a few times. The V gene is TRBV28, the J gene TRBJ1-2, with 9 positions matching TRBD1. Germline CDR1 and CDR2: MDHEN and SYDVKM. With 6 bases clipped from V and 5 bases from J, the junction kept 10 bases outside the gene matches. The CDR3 spans 15 residues. CDR3 in amino acids: CASRTTGTGKYGYTF. The DNA of the CDR3 is TGTGCCAGCAGAACCACCGGGACAGGGAAGTATGGCTACACCTTC.

The chain couples TRBV6-1 to TRBJ2-1; D remains unclear. The V end lost 4 bases, the J end lost 9 bases, and 10 bases lay between the germline ends. Germline values: CDR1 MNHNS, CDR2 SASEGT. The CDR3 length is 12 residues. CDR3 region: CASSGMRLEQFF. The CDR3 nucleotides are TGTGCCAGCAGTGGGATGCGGCTTGAGCAGTTCTTC.

The gene calls are TRBV7-3 and TRBJ2-3; no definite D call. CDR1 is SGHTA, CDR2 FQGTGA, per germline. The V and J ends lost 2 bases and 1 base respectively, with 1 base between them. The CDR3 has 12 amino acids. This CDR3 is CASSLGTDTQYF. The CDR3, as DNA: TGTGCCAGCAGCTTAGGCACAGATACGCAGTATTTT.

This clone appeared a few times. V and J are TRBV4-1 and TRBJ1-2; 7 nucleotides agree with TRBD1. The germline gives CDR1 MGHRA, CDR2 YSYEKL. This CDR3 is built from 15 residues. V dropped 4 bases and J dropped 8; count of bases not matched to a gene: 13. CDR3: CASSPRTGWLVGYTF. The DNA of the CDR3 is TGCGCCAGCAGCCCCCGGACAGGTTGGTTAGTCGGCTACACCTTC.

This chain joins TRBV30 and TRBJ1-3; no clear D. V was pared by 3 bases and J by 16 bases, with 19 bases between. The CDR3 extends over 12 amino acids. The germline V gene has CDR1 GTSNPN and CDR2 SVGIG (reference sequence). The CDR3 loop is CAWSGPSAGGYF. DNA for the CDR3: TGTGCCTGGAGCGGGCCGTCAGCAGGCGGGTATTTT.

The chain combines TRBV21-1 with TRBJ1-3; the DNA was not used to check the table's D call, TRBD1. TRBV21-1 is a known pseudogene. There are 18 residues in the CDR3. CDR3 nucleotide sequence: TGTGCCAGCAGCAAAGTCCACCCCAGGGAACGATCTGGAAACACCATATATTTT. Translation gives CASSKVHPRERSGNTIYF.

The chain carries TRBV14 and TRBJ2-5, with 13 bases aligning to TRBD2. This CDR3 contains 16 residues. The J segment lost 2 bases and the V segment lost 4 bases, leaving 4 bases of the junction unmatched. Germline V gene lookup returns CDR1 SGHDN and CDR2 FVKESK. CDR3 amino acids: CASSRRLAGGQETQYF. The DNA of the CDR3 is TGTGCCAGCAGCCGACGACTAGCGGGGGGACAAGAGACCCAGTACTTC.

This rearrangement joins TRBV19 to TRBJ1-6, with no clear D. Germline-derived CDR1 and CDR2 are LNHDA and SQIVND (reference sequence). This CDR3 is 17 amino acids long. The V end was cut by 3 bases, the J end by 6 bases, with 18 bases between. CDR3 bases: TGTGCCAGTAGTATGGTCGAGGGTTCGCCCCTTAATTCACCCCTCCACTTT. It specifies CASSMVEGSPLNSPLHF.

The chain carries TRBV4-1 and TRBJ1-6; no clear D. The germline V and J ends were trimmed by 1 base and 8 bases, with 12 bases remaining between them. Germline lookup yields CDR1 MGHRA and CDR2 YSYEKL. CDR3 length: 15 amino acids. CDR3 bases: TGCGCCAGCAGCCAAGTTGTGGAATCACATTCACCCCTCCACTTT. Amino acids: CASSQVVESHSPLHF.

The V call is TRBV6-1, the J call TRBJ1-1; 9 bases line up with TRBD1. V lost 7 bases, J lost 0 bases, and 3 bases stayed unmatched. The CDR3 consists of 14 residues. CDR1 and CDR2 from the germline V gene are MNHNS and SASEGT. In nucleotides, the CDR3 is TGTGCCAGCAAACGGGACAGGGTGAACACTGAAGCTTTCTTT. Translation gives CASKRDRVNTEAFF.

The chain combines TRBV27 with TRBJ2-5; TRBD2 aligns across 12 bases. In germline, CDR1 is MNHEY, CDR2 SMNVEV (reference sequence). The CDR3 is 15 residues long. The junction had 6 bases not matched to a gene; V was cut back by 7 bases and J by 3 bases. CDR3 protein: CASKGLAGTEETQYF. CDR3 in DNA: TGTGCCAGCAAAGGACTAGCGGGAACCGAAGAGACCCAGTACTTC.

V gene TRBV18 combines with J gene TRBJ1-5, with D hard to call. The germline V gene encodes CDR1 KGHSH and CDR2 LQKENI. CDR3 size: 16 residues. The V end was cut by 0 bases, the J end by 6 bases, with 15 bases between. The CDR3 DNA sequence: TGTGCCAGCTCACCACCGGGCAGAAAGGAGGGTCAGCCCCAGCATTTT. This sequence encodes CASSPPGRKEGQPQHF.

The chain joins TRBV15 to TRBJ2-5; weak D call: TRBD2 (5 bases). From germline, CDR1 is LNHNV and CDR2 YYDKDF (reference sequence). V lost 3 bases to trimming and J lost 0 bases, with 14 bases between them. The CDR3 consists of 16 residues. The CDR3 nucleotides read TGTGCCACCAGCAGGAGGACTGCTATTGACCAAGAGACCCAGTACTTC. Its translation: CATSRRTAIDQETQYF.

The chain carries TRBV11-2 and TRBJ1-1; the D gene is possibly TRBD1 (5 bases). The CDR3 extends over 15 amino acids. The germline CDR1 and CDR2 sequences are SGHAT and FQNNGV. Trimming cost V 4 bases and J 7 bases, with 19 bases left between them. The CDR3 sequence is CASSYPRGGAVEAFF. DNA of the CDR3: TGTGCCAGCAGCTATCCTCGGGGGGGAGCAGTTGAAGCTTTCTTT.

The V and J genes are TRBV12-5 and TRBJ2-7, with TRBD1 matching over 10 bases. V gave up 1 base and J gave up 3 bases; unmatched junction bases: 6. Looked up from germline, CDR1 is LGHNT and CDR2 is FRNRAP. The CDR3 consists of 16 residues. In nucleotides, the CDR3 is TGTGCTAGTGGTTTGGCAGCGGGGACAGGGGTCTACGAGCAGTACTTC. This translates into CASGLAAGTGVYEQYF.

The CDR3 region has the DNA TGTGCCAGCAGACCTACAGGGGGCGCGGGGGGCTACACCTTC. Residues: CASRPTGGAGGYTF. The chain joins TRBV11-2 to TRBJ1-2; 9 nucleotides align to TRBD1. The CDR3 is made up of 14 amino acids. With V trimmed by 6 bases and J by 8 bases, 10 bases remained unmatched. Per the germline V gene, CDR1 is SGHAT and CDR2 is FQNNGV.

The V gene is TRBV18, the J gene TRBJ2-2, with 14 bases identical to TRBD2. The junction had 6 bases not matched to a gene; V was cut back by 1 base and J by 5 bases. CDR1 is KGHSH, CDR2 LQKENI, per germline. CDR3 length: 18 residues. DNA of the CDR3: TGTGCCAGCTCACCACTGACTAGCGGGAGGGCCAGGACCGGGGAGCTGTTTTTT. This codes for CASSPLTSGRARTGELFF.

This clone occurred a few times. The chain combines TRBV27 with TRBJ2-1, with D perhaps TRBD1 (5 bases). There are 14 residues in the CDR3. The V end was cut by 10 bases, the J end by 4 bases, with 17 bases between. Germline CDR1 MNHEY, CDR2 SMNVEV (reference sequence). The CDR3 DNA reads as TGTGCCACCCAAACAGGTAGGGCGTACAATGAGCAGTTCTTC. Protein sequence: CATQTGRAYNEQFF.

In DNA, the CDR3 is TGTGCCAGCAGCGGGACAGGGAGGGACACTGAAGCTTTCTTT. Translation gives CASSGTGRDTEAFF. J is TRBJ1-1 and V is TRBV9, with TRBD1 identical over 8 bases. This CDR3 is 14 amino acids long. Per the germline V gene, CDR1 is SGDLS and CDR2 is YYNGEE. With 3 bases clipped from V and 3 bases from J, the junction kept 4 bases outside the gene matches.